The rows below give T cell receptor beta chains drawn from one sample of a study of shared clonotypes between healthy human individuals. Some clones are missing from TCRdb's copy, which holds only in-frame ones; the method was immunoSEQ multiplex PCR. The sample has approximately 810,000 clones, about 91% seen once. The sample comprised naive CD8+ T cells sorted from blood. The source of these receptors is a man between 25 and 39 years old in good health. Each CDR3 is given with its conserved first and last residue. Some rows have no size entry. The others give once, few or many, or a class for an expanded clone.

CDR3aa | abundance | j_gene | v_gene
CAISEGVWSNEKLFF | . | TRBJ1-4 | TRBV10-3
CASSFFWATANEQFF | . | TRBJ2-1 | TRBV5-1
CASSPEGDDPPQHF | . | TRBJ1-5 | TRBV5-1
CASSITGYGNTEAFF | . | TRBJ1-1 | TRBV19
CSVGGGAGEAFF | . | TRBJ1-1 | TRBV29-1
CASSERTGREVTQYF | . | TRBJ2-5 | TRBV6-1
CASSLGDLGTGELFF | . | TRBJ2-2 | TRBV5-4
CASRLGGTGDYEQYF | . | TRBJ2-7 | TRBV27
CSVEELAGDTDTQYF | . | TRBJ2-3 | TRBV29-1
CASSLSPWDREFLHTEAFF | . | TRBJ1-1 | TRBV7-8
CASSLKGGSSEQYF | . | TRBJ2-7 | TRBV7-7
CASSPGGTYNEQFF | . | TRBJ2-1 | TRBV4-1
CAISESSGEGYEQYF | . | TRBJ2-7 | TRBV10-3
CASSIGTSGRNEQFF | . | TRBJ2-1 | TRBV27
CSVIGAYEQYF | . | TRBJ2-7 | TRBV29-1
CASSLGTNNEQFF | once | TRBJ2-1 | TRBV6-5
CASSQEKGMGTEAFF | . | TRBJ1-1 | TRBV4-1
CASSLVQSTDTQYF | . | TRBJ2-3 | TRBV5-1
CATSRGRTMGTQYF | . | TRBJ2-3 | TRBV15
CAMYLAGGYNEQFF | . | TRBJ2-1 | TRBV2
CASSSVKGRALNYNEQFF | . | TRBJ2-1 | TRBV7-9
CASSLVVGLAGYNEQFF | once | TRBJ2-1 | TRBV5-4
CASSPGLNEQFF | . | TRBJ2-1 | TRBV6-6
CASSFPSSYEQYF | . | TRBJ2-7 | TRBV5-5
CASSLTTGVMGEQYF | . | TRBJ2-7 | TRBV7-8
CASSNLWGGTDTQYF | . | TRBJ2-3 | TRBV19
CATSRDSAYSGANVLTF | . | TRBJ2-6 | TRBV15
CSVPNEDNYNEQFF | once | TRBJ2-1 | TRBV29-1
CASSDPGGAGYEQYF | few | TRBJ2-7 | TRBV10-1
CASSFLTAEQYF | . | TRBJ2-7 | TRBV7-8
CASSKGHIRDFTGELFF | . | TRBJ2-2 | TRBV7-7
CASSLRVTEAFF | . | TRBJ1-1 | TRBV7-9
CASSITGAMGNEQFF | . | TRBJ2-1 | TRBV6-5
CASSQHRGPYNEQFF | . | TRBJ2-1 | TRBV4-2
CASSVGRDTYEQYF | few | TRBJ2-7 | TRBV9
CASSLSPPGELFF | . | TRBJ2-2 | TRBV27